Listed below are T cell receptor beta chains from one sample, sequenced in a study of shared clonotypes between healthy human individuals. This table comes from immunoSEQ multiplex PCR, and its TCRdb copy is limited to in-frame clones, with some not included. In the table there are roughly 590,000 clones, 95% to 96% of which are singletons. The sample taken for sequencing was naive CD8+ T cells sorted from blood. The origin of the receptors is a woman aged 25 to 39 in good health. Each CDR3 is given with its conserved first and last residue. The D gene is left open where the match is weak. Only part of the rows carry a size: once, few, many, or a class if the clone is expanded.

TRBV27	TRBJ2-2	NA	NA	TGTGCCAGCAGTTTAGGCACCGGGGAGCTGTTTTTT	CASSLGTGELFF
TRBV28	TRBJ2-7	TRBD1	NA	TGTGCCAGCAGTTTATTGGGACAGGCCTACGAGCAGTACTTC	CASSLLGQAYEQYF
TRBV6-5	TRBJ2-7	NA	NA	TGTGCCAGCAGTAGGGCCGACACCTCCTACGAGCAGTACTTC	CASSRADTSYEQYF
TRBV5-4	TRBJ2-1	NA	NA	TGTGCCAGCAGCTCAACTCTGAATGAGCAGTTCTTC	CASSSTLNEQFF
TRBV6-1	TRBJ2-7	TRBD2	NA	TGTGCCAGCAGTGAAACCGGGACTAGCGGCACGGGGCAGTACTTC	CASSETGTSGTGQYF
TRBV11-2	TRBJ1-4	NA	NA	TGTGCCAGCAGCCCGCCAACTAATGAAAAACTGTTTTTT	CASSPPTNEKLFF
TRBV4-1	TRBJ2-1	NA	NA	TGCGCCAGCAGCCAATCACTTTCCTACAATGAGCAGTTCTTC	CASSQSLSYNEQFF
TRBV28	TRBJ2-5	NA	once	TGTGCCAGCAAACCGACAGACCAAGAGACCCAGTACTTC	CASKPTDQETQYF
TRBV28	TRBJ1-1	NA	NA	TGTGCCAGCTCGGCCGACGGTGGTGAAGCTTTCTTT	CASSADGGEAFF
TRBV7-9	TRBJ2-5	NA	NA	TGTGCCAGCAGCTTAACTGTAGAGACCCAGTACTTC	CASSLTVETQYF
TRBV6-4	TRBJ2-1	NA	NA	TGTGCCAGCAGTGAAGGGCCGTTGCACAATGAGCAGTTCTTC	CASSEGPLHNEQFF
TRBV28	TRBJ2-1	NA	NA	TGTGCCAGCAGTTATTATGGGAGCTCCTACAATGAGCAGTTCTTC	CASSYYGSSYNEQFF